Following are 30 T cell receptor beta chains from one sample sequenced in a study of cytomegalovirus exposure and HLA in healthy donors. It was with 60 Vbeta and 13 Jbeta primers that the PCR ran. Data came from immunoSEQ multiplex PCR; TCRdb stores just in-frame clones and leaves some out. The sample contains 140,000 to 150,000 clones, more than 8% of which appear only once. Sequences were obtained from PBMCs. These receptors all come from a man between 50 and 59 years old in good health and CMV-seronegative.

This clone was counted a few times. This chain links TRBV30 with TRBJ1-5, with D perhaps TRBD1 (5 bases). This CDR3 is built from 13 residues. V was cut by 1 base and J by 4 bases, with 8 bases left in between. Germline-derived CDR1 and CDR2 are GTSNPN and SVGIG (reference sequence). The CDR3, as DNA: TGTGCCTGGAGTGATAGGGGAAATCAGCCCCAGCATTTT. Amino acid sequence: CAWSDRGNQPQHF.

This chain links TRBV28 with TRBJ2-7; 12 bases align to TRBD1. The V and J ends lost 3 bases and 5 bases, in that order; junction bases with no gene match: 5. Germline CDR1 and CDR2: MDHEN and SYDVKM. The CDR3 contains 15 residues. The CDR3 protein is CASSFGGTGGDEQYF. The CDR3, as DNA: TGTGCCAGCAGTTTTGGAGGGACAGGGGGCGACGAGCAGTACTTC.

This clone was seen only a few times. The chain couples TRBV5-1 to TRBJ2-3, with D possibly being TRBD1 (5 bases). This CDR3 region has 16 residues. The germline V gene encodes CDR1 SGHRS and CDR2 YFSETQ. V was clipped by 4 bases and J by 4 bases, with 19 bases between them. The CDR3 loop reads CASSPRTTQGSDTQYF. CDR3 in DNA: TGCGCCAGCAGCCCCAGGACAACCCAGGGCTCAGATACGCAGTATTTT.

A few counts support this clone. V is TRBV5-1 and J is TRBJ2-3; no reliable D call. Germline V gene sequence: CDR1 SGHRS, CDR2 YFSETQ. This CDR3 has 15 amino acids. The V and J ends lost 0 bases and 2 bases respectively, with 10 bases between them. CDR3 sequence: CASSLAREATDTQYF. CDR3 DNA sequence: TGCGCCAGCAGCTTGGCACGAGAGGCCACAGATACGCAGTATTTT.

V usage is TRBV30 and J usage is TRBJ1-2; D call uncertain. Trimming left V 0 bases short and J 5 bases short, with 7 bases between. This CDR3 has 12 amino acids. CDR1 GTSNPN and CDR2 SVGIG come from the germline V gene (reference sequence). The CDR3 here is CAWSVSLYGYTF. The CDR3 nucleotides read TGTGCCTGGAGTGTGAGTTTATATGGCTACACCTTC.

This clone was observed a handful of times. The sample holds other DNA sequences that translate to the same CDR3. V usage is TRBV4-2 and J usage is TRBJ2-1; the D gene is possibly TRBD1 (5 bases). The germline V gene encodes CDR1 LGHNA and CDR2 YNFKEQ. V lost 0 bases, J lost 4 bases, and 13 bases lay in between. The CDR3 length is 16 residues. The DNA of the CDR3 is TGTGCCAGCAGCCAAGATTCTCAGGGCATATACAATGAGCAGTTCTTC. Protein product: CASSQDSQGIYNEQFF.

This CDR3 reads CASSPLGGDNEQYF. The CDR3 nucleotides are TGTGCCAGCTCACCTCTCGGGGGTGACAACGAGCAGTACTTC. The gene calls are TRBV18 and TRBJ2-7; maybe TRBD2 (6 bases). Trimming removed 3 bases from V and 5 bases from J, with 14 bases in between. The CDR3 has 14 amino acids. Germline values: CDR1 KGHSH, CDR2 LQKENI.

The chain joins TRBV7-9 to TRBJ2-1; the match to TRBD1 covers 9 bases. Germline V gene lookup returns CDR1 SEHNR and CDR2 FQNEAQ (reference sequence). The CDR3 runs 16 residues. Germline trimming cut 0 bases from V and 5 bases from J; bases unmatched to any gene: 5. CDR3 nucleotide sequence: TGTGCCAGCAGCTTAGCGAGGGACAGGGCCGACAATGAGCAGTTCTTC. As protein: CASSLARDRADNEQFF. Full variable domain (outside the CDR3, taken from reference TRBV7-9 and TRBJ2-1): DTGVSQNPRHKITKRGQNVTFRCDPISEHNRLYWYRQTLGQGPEFLTYFQNEAQLEKSRLLSDRFSAERPKGSFSTLEIQRTEQGDSAMYLCASSLARDRADNEQFFGPGTRLTVL.

A few counts support this clone. The chain joins TRBV7-6 to TRBJ1-5, with 9 bases lining up with TRBD1. The CDR3 runs 15 residues. V was pared by 2 bases and J by 3 bases, with 2 bases of the junction left unmatched. Germline-derived CDR1 and CDR2 are SGHVS and FNYEAQ. The CDR3 region has the DNA TGTGCCAGCAGCTTACTACAGGGGGCCAATCAGCCCCAGCATTTT. It encodes CASSLLQGANQPQHF.

As regards this clone: The sample has other DNA sequences that encode this CDR3 too. CDR3 in DNA: TGTGCCAGTAGTGAACAGGGGGCGGGTCAGCCCCAGCATTTT. Translated: CASSEQGAGQPQHF. The rearrangement links TRBV19 to TRBJ1-5, with 9 bases lining up with TRBD1. The length of the CDR3 is 14 residues. Trimming took 5 bases from V and 6 from J; bases not matched to a gene: 5. Germline CDR1 is LNHDA and CDR2 is SQIVND (reference sequence).

Turning to this clone: The CDR3 end shows no conserved phenylalanine or tryptophan, and so a read error is likely. CDR3: CASSMAGQGGRYEQYL. The CDR3 DNA follows: TGTGCCAGTAGTATGGCGGGACAGGGAGGTCGCTACGAGCAGTACCTC. The rearrangement links TRBV19 to TRBJ2-7; 9 bases agree with TRBD1. The V gene's germline CDR1 is LNHDA and CDR2 SQIVND (reference sequence). V was clipped by 3 bases and J by 3 bases; unmatched bases: 9. The CDR3 totals 16 residues.

The genes are TRBV7-2 and TRBJ1-2; a weak D match, TRBD1 (5 bases). The CDR3 has 14 residues. Trimming removed 4 bases from V and 7 bases from J, with 16 bases in between. In germline, CDR1 is SGHTA, CDR2 FQGNSA. The CDR3 sequence is CASSSNGRQSGYTF. CDR3 coding DNA: TGTGCCAGCAGCTCCAACGGCCGACAGTCTGGCTACACCTTC.

V and J are TRBV9 and TRBJ2-3, with TRBD1 matching over 8 bases. CDR1 is SGDLS and CDR2 is YYNGEE in the germline V gene. The CDR3 is made up of 15 amino acids. V gave up 5 bases and J gave up 1 base; unmatched junction bases: 6. The CDR3 spells CASRQGAVGTDTQYF. The CDR3 nucleotides read TGTGCCAGCAGGCAGGGGGCAGTCGGCACAGATACGCAGTATTTT. Variable domain in full (rest from reference TRBV9 and TRBJ2-3): DSGVTQTPKHLITATGQRVTLRCSPRSGDLSVYWYQQSLDQGLQFLIQYYNGEERAKGNILERFSAQQFPDLHSELNLSSLELGDSALYFCASRQGAVGTDTQYFGPGTRLTVL.

The V call is TRBV28, the J call TRBJ2-7, with TRBD1 matching over 9 bases. The V and J ends lost 10 bases and 6 bases, in that order; junction bases with no gene match: 4. CDR1 is MDHEN and CDR2 is SYDVKM in the germline V gene. CDR3 length: 11 amino acids. CDR3 DNA sequence: TGTGCCACCGGGACAGGGCGCGAGCAGTACTTC. It translates to CATGTGREQYF.

The sample holds a few counts of this clone. The chain couples TRBV7-9 to TRBJ2-2; 8 bases match TRBD2. The CDR3 covers 16 residues. After removal of 2 bases from V and 5 bases from J, the junction contained 7 bases not matched to a gene. Germline V lookup: CDR1 SEHNR, CDR2 FQNEAQ (reference sequence). This CDR3 is CASSLPAGGRTGELFF. The CDR3, as DNA: TGTGCCAGCAGCTTACCGGCGGGAGGTCGGACCGGGGAGCTGTTTTTT.

This clone was counted a few times. This sequence joins TRBV5-8 and TRBJ1-1; D is uncertain. CDR3 size: 13 residues. In germline, CDR1 is SGHTS, CDR2 YDEGEE. Trimming removed 1 base at V and 1 base at J, with 5 bases between. CDR3 sequence (DNA): TGTGCCAGCAGCTTGTACAGGAACACTGAAGCTTTCTTT. It yields the protein CASSLYRNTEAFF.

The table lists this clone with a few counts. The gene calls are TRBV30 and TRBJ1-5; no clear D gene. V was clipped by 0 bases and J by 1 base, with 7 bases between them. Germline lookup yields CDR1 GTSNPN and CDR2 SVGIG (reference sequence). The CDR3 is made up of 14 amino acids. The CDR3 nucleotides are TGTGCCTGGAGTGTAGGAGGGAGCAATCAGCCCCAGCATTTT. Protein sequence: CAWSVGGSNQPQHF.

This clone was seen more than once but under ten times. The chain combines TRBV6-1 with TRBJ1-2; 7 nucleotides agree with TRBD1. The CDR3 has 14 amino acids. Germline CDR1 and CDR2: MNHNS and SASEGT. V lost 0 bases to trimming and J lost 7 bases; unmatched junction nucleotides: 5. This CDR3 reads CASSEARQGGGYTF. The CDR3 bases are TGTGCCAGCAGTGAAGCGCGCCAGGGGGGTGGCTACACCTTC.

This clone was seen a few times. This chain joins TRBV28 and TRBJ1-3; the match to TRBD1 covers 8 bases. CDR1 and CDR2 from the germline V gene are MDHEN and SYDVKM. The CDR3 runs to 16 residues. The ends lost 0 bases at V and 0 bases at J; junction bases unmatched: 1. CDR3 DNA sequence: TGTGCCAGCAGTTTATGGACAGGGGACTCTGGAAACACCATATATTTT. This sequence encodes CASSLWTGDSGNTIYF.

The V and J genes are TRBV7-8 and TRBJ2-1, with 7 bases that match TRBD2. Trimming cost V 5 bases and J 7 bases; bases outside gene matches: 14. Germline CDR1 SGHVS, CDR2 FQNEAQ. This CDR3 is 16 amino acids long. CDR3 protein: CASSRRGGSSWNEQFF. The CDR3 DNA reads as TGTGCCAGCAGCCGCCGGGGCGGGAGTTCGTGGAATGAGCAGTTCTTC.

This clone came up a few times. Here the CDR3 reads CASSLSSGQRGEKLFF. The CDR3 bases are TGTGCCAGCAGCTTAAGCTCGGGACAGCGGGGGGAAAAACTGTTTTTT. V gene TRBV7-9 combines with J gene TRBJ1-4; 7 bases agree with TRBD1. The trim removed 2 bases at V and 8 bases at J, leaving 11 bases unmatched. Germline V CDR1 and CDR2: SEHNR, FQNEAQ (reference sequence). CDR3 length: 16 amino acids.

The rearrangement links TRBV5-1 to TRBJ1-3; D is ambiguous. CDR1 and CDR2 from the germline V gene are SGHRS and YFSETQ. V shed 0 bases and J shed 0 bases, with 7 bases lying between them. The CDR3 covers 15 residues. Here the CDR3 DNA reads TGCGCCAGCAGCTTGGTGGGCGACTCTGGAAACACCATATATTTT. Amino acids: CASSLVGDSGNTIYF.

The chain recombines TRBV6-1 with TRBJ2-3; TRBD2 is a possible D gene (7 bases). V lost 4 bases to trimming and J lost 5 bases, with 16 bases between them. CDR1 is MNHNS, CDR2 SASEGT, per germline. The CDR3 is made up of 15 amino acids. CDR3 residues: CASSVRGATGDTQYF. The DNA of the CDR3 is TGTGCCAGCAGTGTCCGGGGGGCTACCGGAGATACGCAGTATTTT.

In this sample, this clone turned up a few times. This chain connects TRBV4-1 to TRBJ1-1; D may be TRBD1 (6 bases). CDR3 length: 13 amino acids. Germline V gives CDR1 MGHRA, CDR2 YSYEKL. Trimming pared 0 bases from V and 6 bases from J, leaving 8 bases between. The CDR3 loop reads CASSQDGGAEAFF. CDR3 bases: TGCGCCAGCAGCCAAGATGGGGGCGCTGAAGCTTTCTTT.

V usage is TRBV25-1 and J usage is TRBJ2-2; TRBD1 agrees at 10 bases. CDR1 is MGHDK, CDR2 SYGVNS, per germline. This CDR3 spans 16 amino acids. J gave up 4 bases and V 6 bases, and 8 bases lay outside the gene matches. CDR3 sequence: CASSPPGTGVTGELFF. The CDR3 bases are TGTGCCAGCAGCCCGCCAGGGACAGGGGTCACCGGGGAGCTGTTTTTT.

In its sample, this clone was seen a few times. The rearrangement uses TRBV7-7 and TRBJ2-2; D uncertain. Germline-derived CDR1 and CDR2 are SSHAT and FNYEAQ (reference sequence). Trimming cost V 2 bases and J 6 bases, with 4 bases left between them. This CDR3 contains 12 residues. The CDR3 here is CASSLLAGELFF. CDR3 nucleotide sequence: TGTGCCAGCAGCTTACTCGCCGGGGAGCTGTTTTTT.

CDR3 in DNA: TGTGCCAGCAGCTATAGACTAGCGAGAACCCCAGAGACCCAGTACTTC. It is translated as CASSYRLARTPETQYF. The chain is built from TRBV7-2 and TRBJ2-5, with 8 nucleotides matching TRBD2. Germline CDR1 is SGHTA and CDR2 is FQGNSA. The CDR3 contains 16 residues. V dropped 4 bases and J dropped 4; count of bases not matched to a gene: 11.

This clone was seen a few times. V gene TRBV19 combines with J gene TRBJ1-2; 7 bases align to TRBD1. With V trimmed by 6 bases and J by 7 bases, 11 bases remained unmatched. CDR1 LNHDA and CDR2 SQIVND come from the germline V gene (reference sequence). The CDR3 length is 14 residues. In nucleotides, the CDR3 is TGTGCCAGTAGCGACAGGGCCGCCGTCGGTGGCTACACCTTC. Amino acid sequence: CASSDRAAVGGYTF.

This clone occurred a few times. The sample holds other DNA sequences that translate to the same CDR3. This sequence joins TRBV6-6 and TRBJ1-2; 9 positions match TRBD1. The CDR3 covers 13 residues. CDR1 is MNHNY and CDR2 is SVGAGI in the germline V gene (reference sequence). With 6 bases clipped from V and 6 bases from J, the junction kept 5 bases outside the gene matches. The CDR3 reads CASSRDREDGYTF. CDR3 bases: TGTGCCAGCAGCCGGGACAGGGAGGATGGCTACACCTTC.

V and J are TRBV13 and TRBJ1-1; D not certain. The V and J ends lost 2 bases and 4 bases respectively, with 11 bases between them. The germline V gene has CDR1 PRHDT and CDR2 FYEKMQ (reference sequence). CDR3 size: 14 residues. CDR3 nucleotide sequence: TGTGCCAGCAGCTTACGGGGAGAGGTCACTGAAGCTTTCTTT. Residues: CASSLRGEVTEAFF.